This T cell receptor (beta chain) was documented in a study of blood T cell repertoires in COVID-19. Per the germline V gene, CDR1 is SGHRS and CDR2 is YFSETQ. The CDR3 sequence is 16 residues long. V was cut by 4 bases and J by 2 bases, with 18 bases left in between. Here immunoSEQ multiplex PCR was the method, and the copy in TCRdb shows in-frame clones only, minus some. The sample lists 200,000 to 300,000 clones, 70% to 90% occurring once. This sequence joins TRBV5-1 and TRBJ2-5; TRBD2 might be the D (7 bases). Material for sequencing was peripheral blood. The TCR comes from a middle-aged woman with acute or convalescent COVID-19. The CDR3 here is CASSPISEGGQETQYF. For the CDR3, the DNA is TGCGCCAGCAGCCCAATCTCCGAGGGGGGGCAAGAGACCCAGTACTTC.